The present TCR beta chain was sequenced within a study of siplizumab effects on memory and regulatory T cells (dated by TCRdb to the late 2010s). General notes on the study: The effect of the anti-CD2 antibody siplizumab on alloreactive T-cell subsets was examined in allogeneic mixed lymphocyte reactions constructed from human PBMCs.

Sorted unstimulated T cells, along with proliferating T cells recovered from mixed lymphocyte reactions, underwent TCRbeta CDR3 sequencing. Fresh whole blood from about eleven HLA-typed healthy donors served as the source for isolating PBMCs. Unstimulated CD4+ regulatory T cells were FACS-sorted to map the origin of alloreactive clones. Overall study outcomes, separate from this receptor: Unstimulated naive T cells appeared to be more diverse than memory T cells, and naive cells seemed to make a substantial contribution to the alloresponse. Among mappable alloreactive CD4+ clones, the Treg-derived fraction averaged about 70% with siplizumab versus 25% to 30% in control reactions. About 80-96% of proliferating CD4+ or CD8+ clones could not be given a naive or memory phenotype. The cumulative frequency of alloreactive sequences that could be traced back to unstimulated CD4+ memory T cells was significantly reduced by siplizumab. Because sequences below about 10^-5 frequency were poorly captured, only a minor fraction of alloreactive clones could be mapped to unstimulated subsets. Whether proliferating Tregs from siplizumab cultures actually had suppressive function was not functionally confirmed.

Trimming costs V 5 bases and J 2 bases, and their ends lie 9 bases apart. There are 13 amino acids in the CDR3, from cysteine to phenylalanine inclusive. Just the 39-base CDR3 DNA is kept, in frame starting at base 1. According to the germline V gene, CDR1 reads SGHTA and CDR2 reads FQGTGA. This clone was found once. The antigen it recognizes is unknown. Base qualities are missing; no much larger clone stands one base away. Library preparation employed the immunoSEQ multiplex PCR assay. Each sample had roughly 90,000 TCR templates assayed by the deep sequencing platform. Genomic DNA extracted from sorted T cells was used for TCRbeta CDR3 sequencing. For the original study's pipeline: The R programming language was used for the clonal analysis of the TCRbeta CDR3 data. Comparing unstimulated samples against CFSE-low samples taken after the reaction was how alloreactive CD4+ and CD8+ clones were defined. Regulatory or non-regulatory origin of alloreactive CD4+ clones was assigned by matching sequences to the sorted unstimulated Treg and non-Treg repertoires. This is the immuneACCESS table as TCRdb keeps it, with only in-frame sequences that have V and J called. A part of the clones is gone; compared with another copy, unresolved V genes explain less than half, and the rest is unexplained. That table gives V, J and clone size, and the DNA gave D and trimming. The sample records over 80,000 clones, roughly 87% of which are singletons. Together, the top ten hold about 1.4% of the sample.

Material: Tregs sorted from blood. In this chain, TRBV7-3 is recombined with TRBJ2-5; there is no confident call for the D gene. The TCR sequence derives from a human donor in good health. CDR3 sequence: CASSRTKQETQYF. The nucleotide sequence reads TGTGCCAGCAGCCGAACTAAACAAGAGACCCAGTACTTC.